The subject of this entry is one TCR beta chain. Stated time point: blood 2 weeks post-SBRT. The treatment here: 15 Gy SBRT to primary tumor, nephrectomy 4 weeks later. Serial blood draws occurred at baseline and 2 and 4 weeks post-SBRT. This sample was included in a study of radiation and T cells in renal cell carcinoma. This CDR3 region has 12 residues. Germline V CDR1 and CDR2: SQVTM, ANQGSEA. V lost 4 bases, J lost 0 bases, and 3 bases lay in between. TCRdb keeps only in-frame clones here, not all; method: immunoSEQ multiplex PCR. The sample holds 150,000 to 160,000 clones, roughly 86% seen once. This sequence originates from a woman aged 45-60 years with renal cell carcinoma. The chain carries TRBV29-1 and TRBJ1-4; unclear D gene. This specimen was blood, taken from a patient whose treatment included radiotherapy and nephrectomy. The CDR3 here is CSVGPTNEKLFF. The CDR3 bases are TGCAGCGTTGGACCAACTAATGAAAAACTGTTTTTT.